This T cell receptor beta chain was documented in a study of blood T cell repertoires in COVID-19 (dated by TCRdb to 2018 to 2021). Looking at the study overall: Collaborator samples came from the United States, Italy and Spain and covered acute and convalescent phases of COVID-19. The material from the prospective study consisted of cDNA or gDNA derived from T cells, B-cell-depleted T cells, or PBMCs. The dataset comprised deeply sampled blood TCRbeta repertoires from subjects exposed to, actively infected with, or recovered from COVID-19. A freely available public database, intended as a resource for researchers studying the immune response to SARS-CoV-2, is where the repertoires were released. Samples were obtained from the ongoing ImmuneRACE study (first 160 participants) and from about 1,300 subjects provided by 6 global collaborators. A de-identified subject ID, COVID-19 status, age in years and sex were almost always included in the sample metadata. Where available, HLA class I and class II types were obtained from metadata supplied by the sample provider rather than from assay-based typing.

Another Seattle source contributed samples from volunteer blood donors who had recovered from COVID-19. Each collaborating institution followed its own protocols to collect whole blood in K2EDTA tubes. For TCRbeta analysis, collaborators shipped samples in one of three forms: frozen whole blood, isolated PBMCs, or DNA extracted from either of those sample types. Its CDR3 holds 14 amino acids, cysteine through phenylalanine. Here the CDR3 DNA is all that survives: 42 bases in frame from base 1. CDR1 is given as ENHRY and CDR2 as SYGVKD, both from the germline V gene. V is cut back by 6 bases and J by 8 bases, with 5 bases in the junction unmatched. A note on this clone: Its antigen has not been determined. Base qualities are missing; no much larger clone stands one base away.

The immunoSEQ Assay, a bias-controlled multiplex PCR, was used to amplify TCRbeta CDR3 regions from genomic DNA. Under the source paper's analysis protocol: The number of nucleated cells in each sample was estimated from the amplification of reference gene primers within the assay. To quantify the absolute abundance of each unique TCRbeta CDR3 rearrangement, sequence reads were collapsed and filtered. For each sample, productive Simpson clonality was calculated as the square root of Simpson's diversity index over productive rearrangements. TCRdb mirrors the immuneACCESS table, restricted to in-frame sequences. Some clones are absent from its copies; in checked studies, under half trace to an unresolved V gene, and the reason for the others is unknown. Clonal size and the V and J genes are those of that table, whereas D and trimming came from the DNA. In all, the sample holds roughly 290,000 clones, and approximately 87% of those were seen once. Clones ranked in the top ten supply approximately 8.1% of the sample.

Overall study outcomes, separate from this receptor: How much clinical and demographic metadata was included differed by source and by participant, and the metadata was provided uncurated.

The chain links TRBV10-3 with TRBJ2-1; 12 bases in the junction line up with TRBD2. This TCR was recovered from a woman in her 50s who had recovered from COVID-19. Sequenced material: peripheral blood. In nucleotides, the sequence is TGTGCCATCAGGCGACTAGCGGGAGATGATGAGCAGTTCTTC. This translates into CAIRRLAGDDEQFF.